This T cell receptor (beta chain) was captured in a study of blood T cell repertoires in COVID-19. Recruits, aged about 18 to 89 years, lived in 24 US areas. Profiling relied on immunoSEQ multiplex PCR, and the TCRdb table lists in-frame clones only, not all of them. The data hold around 280,000 clones, with almost 90% observed a single time. V shed 4 bases and J shed 11 bases, with 15 bases lying between them. The CDR3 has 14 residues. The germline V gene encodes CDR1 SGHAT and CDR2 FQNNGV. The V call is TRBV11-2, the J call TRBJ1-6; a weak D match, TRBD1 (5 bases). The sequence derives from a woman in her late teens or twenties with acute COVID-19. Source material: PBMCs or T cells enriched from blood (not recorded which). CDR3 nucleotides: TGTGCCAGCAGCTCCTTCGGGGGGTTGACACCCCTCCACTTT. Protein: CASSSFGGLTPLHF. Full variable domain (outside the CDR3, taken from reference TRBV11-2 and TRBJ1-6): EAGVAQSPRYKIIEKRQSVAFWCNPISGHATLYWYQQILGQGPKLLIQFQNNGVVDDSQLPKDRFSAERLKGVDSTLKIQPAKLEDSAVYLCASSSFGGLTPLHFGNGTRLTVT.